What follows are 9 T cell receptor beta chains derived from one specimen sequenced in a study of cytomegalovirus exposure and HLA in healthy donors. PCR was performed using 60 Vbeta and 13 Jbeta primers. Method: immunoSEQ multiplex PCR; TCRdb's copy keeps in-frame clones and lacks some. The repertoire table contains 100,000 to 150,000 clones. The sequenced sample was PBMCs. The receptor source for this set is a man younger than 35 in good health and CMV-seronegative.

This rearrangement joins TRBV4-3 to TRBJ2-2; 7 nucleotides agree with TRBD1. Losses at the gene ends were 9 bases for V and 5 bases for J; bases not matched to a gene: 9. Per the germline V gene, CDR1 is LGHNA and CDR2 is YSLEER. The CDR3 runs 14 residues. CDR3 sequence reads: CASKQGSWTGELFF. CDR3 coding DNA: TGCGCCAGTAAACAGGGGAGTTGGACCGGGGAGCTGTTTTTT.

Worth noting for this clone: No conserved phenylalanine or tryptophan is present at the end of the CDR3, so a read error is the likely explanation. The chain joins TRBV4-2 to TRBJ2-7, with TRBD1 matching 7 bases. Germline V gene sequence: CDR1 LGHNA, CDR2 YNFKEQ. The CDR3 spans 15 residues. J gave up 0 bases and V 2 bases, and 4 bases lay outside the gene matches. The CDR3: CASSQRQGFSYEQYL. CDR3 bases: TGTGCCAGCAGCCAAAGACAGGGCTTCTCCTACGAGCAGTACCTC.

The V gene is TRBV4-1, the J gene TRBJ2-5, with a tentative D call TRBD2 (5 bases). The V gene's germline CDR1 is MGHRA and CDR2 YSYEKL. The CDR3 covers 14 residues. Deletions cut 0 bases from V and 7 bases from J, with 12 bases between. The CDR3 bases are TGCGCCAGCAGCCAAGACCCGGGGAGAGGGACCCAGTACTTC. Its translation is CASSQDPGRGTQYF.

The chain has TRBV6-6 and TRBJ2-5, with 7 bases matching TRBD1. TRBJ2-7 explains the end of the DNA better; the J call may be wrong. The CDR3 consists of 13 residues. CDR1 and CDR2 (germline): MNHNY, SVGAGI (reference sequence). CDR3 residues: CASIDREYYEQYF. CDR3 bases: TGTGCCAGCATTGACAGGGAGTATTACGAGCAGTACTTC.

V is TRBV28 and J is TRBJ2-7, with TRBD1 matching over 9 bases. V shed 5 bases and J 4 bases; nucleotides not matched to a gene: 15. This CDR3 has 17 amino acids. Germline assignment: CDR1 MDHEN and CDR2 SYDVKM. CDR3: CASSRGAAGTGIYEQYF. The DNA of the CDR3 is TGTGCCAGCAGTCGTGGGGCAGCCGGGACAGGGATATACGAGCAGTACTTC.

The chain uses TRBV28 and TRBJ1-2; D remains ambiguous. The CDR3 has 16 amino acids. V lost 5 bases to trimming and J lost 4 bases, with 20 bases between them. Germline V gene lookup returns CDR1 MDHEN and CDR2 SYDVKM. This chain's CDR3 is CASSRFELRNGYGYTF. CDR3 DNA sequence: TGTGCCAGCAGTCGCTTTGAGCTACGCAATGGCTATGGCTACACCTTC.

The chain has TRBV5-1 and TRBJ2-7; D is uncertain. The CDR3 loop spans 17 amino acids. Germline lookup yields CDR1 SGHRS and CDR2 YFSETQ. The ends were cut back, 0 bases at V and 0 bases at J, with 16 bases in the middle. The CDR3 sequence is CASSLGFGRSSSYEQYF. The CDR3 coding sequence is TGCGCCAGCAGCTTGGGATTCGGTCGGAGTAGCTCCTACGAGCAGTACTTC.

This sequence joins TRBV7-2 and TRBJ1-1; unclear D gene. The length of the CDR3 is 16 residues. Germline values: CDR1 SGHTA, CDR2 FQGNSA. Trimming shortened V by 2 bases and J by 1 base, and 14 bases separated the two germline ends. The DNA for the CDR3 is TGTGCCAGCAGCTTATATCAGTGGGCATCGAACACTGAAGCTTTCTTT. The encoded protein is CASSLYQWASNTEAFF.

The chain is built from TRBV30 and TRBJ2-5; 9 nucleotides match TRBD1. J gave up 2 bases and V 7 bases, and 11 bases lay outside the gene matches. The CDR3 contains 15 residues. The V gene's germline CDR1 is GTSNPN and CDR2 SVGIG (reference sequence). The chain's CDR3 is CASESGTGLQETQYF. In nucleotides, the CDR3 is TGTGCCTCAGAATCGGGGACAGGGCTTCAAGAGACCCAGTACTTC.